The entry below describes one TCR beta chain. Profiling relied on immunoSEQ multiplex PCR, and the TCRdb table lists in-frame clones only, not all of them. The table shows 76,000 or so clones, with approximately 85% occurring only once. The sample belongs to a study of OX40 agonist ivuxolimab in advanced cancers. The CDR3 has 14 amino acids. The junction had 4 bases not matched to a gene; V was cut back by 1 base and J by 5 bases. CDR1 is SGHTA and CDR2 is FQGNSA in the germline V gene. The genes are TRBV7-2 and TRBJ2-7; TRBD1 agrees at 8 bases. Sequences were derived from CD4+ or CD8+ T cells sorted from blood, sampled in a trial of the OX40 agonist ivuxolimab. The sequence was obtained from an adult with an advanced solid tumor such as melanoma, head and neck, liver or kidney cancer. The CDR3 DNA reads as TGTGCCAGCAGCTTAGTCCAGGGGGCTGACGAGCAGTACTTC. Protein product: CASSLVQGADEQYF.